These 8 T cell receptor beta chains were all obtained from the same sample, sequenced in a study of blood T cells in healthy people across ages. With a J-beta primer mix and a sample-barcoded 5' primer, a second PCR ran about 7 to 12 cycles. MiXCR, run by TCRdb on the 5' RACE reads, gives a single entry per CDR3 protein. The table includes around 1,500,000 distinct CDR3 sequences, roughly 28% detected once. Material: blood. Receptors were obtained from a woman under 40 in good health.

The rearrangement links TRBV30 to TRBJ2-1; D is perhaps TRBD2 (5 bases). The CDR3 extends over 15 amino acids. V was clipped by 4 bases and J by 7 bases, with 20 bases between them. Germline loops: CDR1 GTSNPN, CDR2 SVGIG (reference sequence). CDR3 nucleotides: TGTGCCTGGACACATCGCGGACTCCTTAAGAATGAGCAGTTCTTC. Translation gives CAWTHRGLLKNEQFF.

This clonotype occurred a few times. The chain has TRBV20-1 and TRBJ2-3, with D possibly being TRBD2 (7 bases). V lost 0 bases to trimming and J lost 4 bases, with 14 bases between them. The length of the CDR3 is 15 residues. CDR1 DFQATT and CDR2 SNEGSKA come from the germline V gene (reference sequence). CDR3 sequence (DNA): TGCAGTGCTAGAGATGTGGGGGGGCCCCCAGATACGCAGTATTTT. Its translation is CSARDVGGPPDTQYF.

The CDR3 DNA follows: TGTGCCAGCAAGGAACTGGACACGTGGGGGGATGAGCAGTTCTTC. Protein sequence: CASKELDTWGDEQFF. The chain links TRBV6-2 or TRBV6-3 to TRBJ2-1; possibly TRBD2 for D (6 bases). The V and J ends lost 7 bases and 8 bases respectively, with 21 bases between them. CDR1 and CDR2 (germline): MNHEY, SVGEGT. This CDR3 has 15 residues.

This chain connects TRBV18 to TRBJ1-2; D gene uncertain. CDR1 is KGHSH and CDR2 is LQKENI in the germline V gene. With 3 bases removed from V and 5 bases from J, the gap between germline ends came to 13 bases. The CDR3 is made up of 14 amino acids. The CDR3 sequence: CASSPGRQSYGYTF. DNA of the CDR3: TGTGCCAGCTCACCCGGGAGGCAGTCTTATGGCTACACCTTC.

The chain joins TRBV5-1 to TRBJ1-2, with 8 bases lining up with TRBD1. CDR1 is SGHRS, CDR2 YFSETQ, per germline. This CDR3 region has 15 residues. V lost 4 bases to trimming and J lost 2 bases; unmatched junction nucleotides: 7. The CDR3 nucleotides are TGCGCCAGCAGCGGAACGACAGGGGTAAACTATGGCTACACCTTC. Amino acid sequence: CASSGTTGVNYGYTF.

This clonotype has a handful of counts. The rearrangement links TRBV7-9 to TRBJ2-5; D is ambiguous. Germline V gene lookup returns CDR1 SEHNR and CDR2 FQNEAQ (reference sequence). This CDR3 region has 14 residues. Trimming stripped 3 bases from V and 5 bases from J, with 13 bases between. The CDR3 sequence: CASSFPLGEETQYF. The CDR3 DNA is TGTGCCAGCAGCTTCCCGCTGGGCGAGGAGACCCAGTACTTC.

This clonotype was seen only a few times. The rearrangement uses TRBV4-3 and TRBJ2-7; 10 bases agree with TRBD2. CDR3 size: 17 residues. Trimming took 0 bases from V and 4 from J; bases not matched to a gene: 9. Germline assignment: CDR1 LGHNA and CDR2 YSLEER. Written as DNA, the CDR3 is TGCGCCAGCAGCCAAGACCCCCCTGCTAGCGGGGGATACGAGCAGTACTTC. It codes for CASSQDPPASGGYEQYF.

Notes on this clonotype: The junction and the germline gene differ at one end; a read error may be behind it. V usage is TRBV6-5 and J usage is TRBJ2-5, with D tentatively TRBD1 or TRBD2 (6 bases each). The J call is uncertain, as TRBJ2-7 better fits the DNA end. CDR1 MNHEY and CDR2 SVGAGI come from the germline V gene. CDR3 length equals 13 residues. The CDR3 DNA reads TGTGCCGGCAGTCCACAGGGAGGAGGCGAGCAGTACTTC. The encoded protein is CAGSPQGGGEQYF.